This T cell receptor beta chain was sequenced for a study of beta chain features in type 1 diabetes. To note about this clone: Antigen: not known.

All of the isolated RNA was reverse transcribed, so expressed TCRB transcripts were sequenced. Sequencing used immunoSEQ multiplex PCR; TCRdb keeps in-frame clones, though not all of them. Of some 150,000 clones listed, 10% are singletons. Study results and limitations: Compared with healthy donors, patients appeared to share more similar naive, central memory and regulatory TCRB repertoires.

The material sequenced was naive CD4+ T cells from blood. The sequence was obtained from a man aged 18-30 years in good health.

This CDR3 is CASSAAGTAGELFF. The DNA of the CDR3 is TGTGCCAGCAGTGCGGCCGGGACAGCCGGGGAGCTGTTTTTT. The chain links TRBV25-1 to TRBJ2-2, with 7 bases aligning to TRBD1. The CDR3 is 14 residues long. V lost 4 bases, J lost 6 bases, and 5 bases stayed unmatched. The germline gives CDR1 MGHDK, CDR2 SYGVNS.